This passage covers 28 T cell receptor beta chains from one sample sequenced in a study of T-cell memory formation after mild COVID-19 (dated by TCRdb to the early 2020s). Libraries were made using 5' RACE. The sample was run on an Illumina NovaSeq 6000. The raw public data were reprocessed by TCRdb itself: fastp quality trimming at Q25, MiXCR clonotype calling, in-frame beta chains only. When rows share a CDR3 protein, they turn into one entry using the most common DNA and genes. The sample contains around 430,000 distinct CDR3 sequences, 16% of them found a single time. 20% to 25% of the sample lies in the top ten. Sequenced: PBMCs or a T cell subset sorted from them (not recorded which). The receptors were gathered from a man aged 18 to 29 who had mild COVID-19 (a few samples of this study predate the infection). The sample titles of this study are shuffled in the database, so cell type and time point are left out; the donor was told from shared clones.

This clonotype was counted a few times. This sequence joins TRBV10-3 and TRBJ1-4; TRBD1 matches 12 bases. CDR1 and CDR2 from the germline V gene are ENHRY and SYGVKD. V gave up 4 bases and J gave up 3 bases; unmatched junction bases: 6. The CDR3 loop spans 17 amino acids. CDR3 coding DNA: TGTGCCATCAGTGCGGGGACAGGGGGCATGTCTAATGAAAAACTGTTTTTT. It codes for CAISAGTGGMSNEKLFF.

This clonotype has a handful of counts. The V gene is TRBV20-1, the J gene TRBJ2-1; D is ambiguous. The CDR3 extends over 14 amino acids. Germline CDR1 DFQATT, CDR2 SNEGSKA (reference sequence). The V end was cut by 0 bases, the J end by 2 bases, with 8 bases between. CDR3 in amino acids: CSARDAEAYNEQFF. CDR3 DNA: TGCAGTGCTAGAGACGCAGAGGCCTACAATGAGCAGTTCTTC.

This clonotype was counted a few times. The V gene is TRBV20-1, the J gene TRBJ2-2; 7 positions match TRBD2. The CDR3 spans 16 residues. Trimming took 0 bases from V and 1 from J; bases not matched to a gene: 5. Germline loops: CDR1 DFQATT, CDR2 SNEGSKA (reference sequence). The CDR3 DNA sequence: TGCAGTGCTAGAGATCCGCGGGGGATGAACACCGGGGAGCTGTTTTTT. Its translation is CSARDPRGMNTGELFF.

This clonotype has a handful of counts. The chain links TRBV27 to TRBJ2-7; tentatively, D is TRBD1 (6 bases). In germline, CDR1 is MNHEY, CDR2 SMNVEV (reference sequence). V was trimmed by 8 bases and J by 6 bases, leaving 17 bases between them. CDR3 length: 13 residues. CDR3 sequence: CASGLSSRGEQYV. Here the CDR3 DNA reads TGTGCCAGCGGTCTCTCGTCCAGGGGCGAGCAGTACGTC.

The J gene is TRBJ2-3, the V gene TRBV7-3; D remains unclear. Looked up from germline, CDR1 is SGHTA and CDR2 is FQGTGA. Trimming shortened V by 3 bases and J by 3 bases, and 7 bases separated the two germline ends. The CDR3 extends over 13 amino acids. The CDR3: CASSFSTTDTQYF. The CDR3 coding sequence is TGTGCCAGCAGCTTTTCGACAACAGATACGCAGTATTTT.

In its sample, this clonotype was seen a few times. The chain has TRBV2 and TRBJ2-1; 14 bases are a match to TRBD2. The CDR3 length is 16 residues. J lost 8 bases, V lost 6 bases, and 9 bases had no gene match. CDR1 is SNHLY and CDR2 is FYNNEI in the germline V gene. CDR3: CASRQTTSGGDYEQFF. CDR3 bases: TGTGCCAGCAGGCAAACGACTAGCGGGGGGGACTATGAGCAGTTCTTC.

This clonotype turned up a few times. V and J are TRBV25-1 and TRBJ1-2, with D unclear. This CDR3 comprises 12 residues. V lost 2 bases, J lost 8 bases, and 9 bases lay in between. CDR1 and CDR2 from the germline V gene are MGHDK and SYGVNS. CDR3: CASSEVAFGYTF. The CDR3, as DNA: TGTGCCAGCAGTGAAGTCGCGTTCGGCTACACCTTC.

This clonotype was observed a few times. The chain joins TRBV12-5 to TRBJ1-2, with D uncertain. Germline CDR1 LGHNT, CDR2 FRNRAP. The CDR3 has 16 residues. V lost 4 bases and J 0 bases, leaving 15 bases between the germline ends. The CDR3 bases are TGTGCTAGTGGTTGGGTGGTTCGCGGAGCTAACTATGGCTACACCTTC. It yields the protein CASGWVVRGANYGYTF.

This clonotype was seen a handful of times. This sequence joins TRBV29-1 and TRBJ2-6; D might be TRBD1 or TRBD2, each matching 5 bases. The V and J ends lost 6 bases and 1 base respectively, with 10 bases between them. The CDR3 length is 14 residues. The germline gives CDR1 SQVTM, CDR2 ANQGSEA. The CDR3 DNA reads TGCAGCGTGATAGGGGAGTCTGGGGCCAACGTCCTGACTTTC. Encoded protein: CSVIGESGANVLTF.

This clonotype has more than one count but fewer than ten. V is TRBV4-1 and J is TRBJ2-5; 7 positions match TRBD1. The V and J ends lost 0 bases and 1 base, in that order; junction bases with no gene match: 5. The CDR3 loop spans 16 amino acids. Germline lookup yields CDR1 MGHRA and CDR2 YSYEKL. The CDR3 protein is CASSQEASGGQETQYF. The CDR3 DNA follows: TGCGCCAGCAGCCAAGAAGCCTCAGGGGGCCAAGAGACCCAGTACTTC.

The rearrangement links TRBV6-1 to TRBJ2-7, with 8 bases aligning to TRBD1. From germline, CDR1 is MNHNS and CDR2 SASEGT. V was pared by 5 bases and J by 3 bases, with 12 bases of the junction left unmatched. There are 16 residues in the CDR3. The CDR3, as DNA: TGTGCCAGCAGTCCCTATACAGGGGGAGGCATCTACGAGCAGTACGTC. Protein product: CASSPYTGGGIYEQYV.

As DNA, the CDR3 is TGTGCCAGCAGTTTTATGGATGATGAGCAGTTCTTC. Translated: CASSFMDDEQFF. The rearrangement uses TRBV12-3 or TRBV12-4 and TRBJ2-1; D gene ambiguous. The CDR3 spans 12 residues. Trimming shortened V by 3 bases and J by 8 bases, and 8 bases separated the two germline ends.

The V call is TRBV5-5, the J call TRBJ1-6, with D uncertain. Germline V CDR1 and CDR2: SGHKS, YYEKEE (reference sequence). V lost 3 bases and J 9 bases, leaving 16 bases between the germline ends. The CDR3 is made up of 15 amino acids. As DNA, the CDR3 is TGTGCCAGCAGCTCTCAAGGGATCCTCCGTTCACCCCTCCACTTT. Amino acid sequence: CASSSQGILRSPLHF.

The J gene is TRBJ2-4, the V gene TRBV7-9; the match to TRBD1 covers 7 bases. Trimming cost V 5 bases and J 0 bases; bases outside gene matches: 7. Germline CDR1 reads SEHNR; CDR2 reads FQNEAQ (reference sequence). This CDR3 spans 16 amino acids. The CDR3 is CASSHRDSLAKNIQYF. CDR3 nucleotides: TGTGCCAGCAGCCATCGGGACAGTCTAGCCAAAAACATTCAGTACTTC.

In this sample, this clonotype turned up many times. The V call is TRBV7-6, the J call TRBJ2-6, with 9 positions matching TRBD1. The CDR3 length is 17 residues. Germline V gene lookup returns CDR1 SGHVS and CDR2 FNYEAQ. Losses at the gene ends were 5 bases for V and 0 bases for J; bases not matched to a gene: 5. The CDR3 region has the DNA TGTGCCAGCAGCAAGGGACAGGGTAACTCTGGGGCCAACGTCCTGACTTTC. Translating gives CASSKGQGNSGANVLTF.

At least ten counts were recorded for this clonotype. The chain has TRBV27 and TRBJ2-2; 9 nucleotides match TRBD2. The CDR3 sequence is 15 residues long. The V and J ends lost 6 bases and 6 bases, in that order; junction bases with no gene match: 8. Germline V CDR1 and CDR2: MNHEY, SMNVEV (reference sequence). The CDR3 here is CASRTGLAGAGELFF. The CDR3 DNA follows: TGTGCCAGCAGGACGGGACTAGCCGGCGCCGGGGAGCTGTTTTTT.

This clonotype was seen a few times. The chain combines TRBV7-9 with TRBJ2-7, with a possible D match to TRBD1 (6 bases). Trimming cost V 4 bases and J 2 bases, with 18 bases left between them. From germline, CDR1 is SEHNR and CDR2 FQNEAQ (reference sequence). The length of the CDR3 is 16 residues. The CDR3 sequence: CASSSPDDRNAYEQYF. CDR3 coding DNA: TGTGCCAGCAGCTCTCCCGATGACAGGAACGCCTACGAGCAGTACTTC.

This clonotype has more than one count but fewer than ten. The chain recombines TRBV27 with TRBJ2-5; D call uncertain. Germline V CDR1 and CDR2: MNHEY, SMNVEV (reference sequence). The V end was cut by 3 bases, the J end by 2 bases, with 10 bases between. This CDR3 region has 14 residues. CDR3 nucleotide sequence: TGTGCCAGCAGTTTTGGGATCGAGCAAGAGACCCAGTACTTC. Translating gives CASSFGIEQETQYF.

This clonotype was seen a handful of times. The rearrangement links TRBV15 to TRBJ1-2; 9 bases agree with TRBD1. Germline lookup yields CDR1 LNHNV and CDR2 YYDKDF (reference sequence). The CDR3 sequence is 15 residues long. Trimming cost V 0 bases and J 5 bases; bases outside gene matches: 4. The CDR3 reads CATSRETGGSYGYTF. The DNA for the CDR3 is TGTGCCACCAGCAGAGAAACAGGGGGCAGTTATGGCTACACCTTC.

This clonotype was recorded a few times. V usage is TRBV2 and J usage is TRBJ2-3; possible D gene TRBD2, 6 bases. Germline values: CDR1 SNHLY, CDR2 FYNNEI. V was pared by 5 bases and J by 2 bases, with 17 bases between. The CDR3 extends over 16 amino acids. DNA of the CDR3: TGTGCCAGCAGTCCTAGCACGGGAGCCCACACAGATACGCAGTATTTT. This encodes CASSPSTGAHTDTQYF.

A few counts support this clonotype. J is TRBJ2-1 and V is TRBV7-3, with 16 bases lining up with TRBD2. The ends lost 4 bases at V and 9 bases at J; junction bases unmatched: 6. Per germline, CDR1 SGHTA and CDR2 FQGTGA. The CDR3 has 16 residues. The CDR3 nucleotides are TGTGCCAGCAGCTCCTCCGGGACTAGCGGGGGGGGTGAGCAGTTCTTC. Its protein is CASSSSGTSGGGEQFF.

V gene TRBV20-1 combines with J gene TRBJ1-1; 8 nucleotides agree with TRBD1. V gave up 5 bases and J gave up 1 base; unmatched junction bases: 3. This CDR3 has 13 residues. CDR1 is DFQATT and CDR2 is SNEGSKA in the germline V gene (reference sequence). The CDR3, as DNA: TGCAGTGCTCCCGACAGGGGGAACACTGAAGCTTTCTTT. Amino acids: CSAPDRGNTEAFF.

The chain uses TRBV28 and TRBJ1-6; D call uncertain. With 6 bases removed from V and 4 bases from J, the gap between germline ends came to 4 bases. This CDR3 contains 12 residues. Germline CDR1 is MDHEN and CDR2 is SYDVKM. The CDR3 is CASSEYNSPLHF. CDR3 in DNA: TGTGCCAGCAGCGAGTATAATTCACCCCTCCACTTT.

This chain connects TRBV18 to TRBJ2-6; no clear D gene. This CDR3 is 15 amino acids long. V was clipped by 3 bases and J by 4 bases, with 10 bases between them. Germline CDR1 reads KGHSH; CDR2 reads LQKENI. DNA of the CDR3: TGTGCCAGCTCACCCCCCCCGGCCGGGGCCAACGTCCTGACTTTC. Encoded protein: CASSPPPAGANVLTF. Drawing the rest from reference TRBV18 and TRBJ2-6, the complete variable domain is NAGVMQNPRHLVRRRGQEARLRCSPMKGHSHVYWYRQLPEEGLKFMVYLQKENIIDESGMPKERFSAEFPKEGPSILRIQQVVRGDSAAYFCASSPPPAGANVLTFGAGSRLTVL.

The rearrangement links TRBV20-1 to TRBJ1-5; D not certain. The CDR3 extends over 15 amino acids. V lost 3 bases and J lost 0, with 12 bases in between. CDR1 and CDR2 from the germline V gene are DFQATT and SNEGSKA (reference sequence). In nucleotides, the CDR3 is TGCAGTGCTAGTATTCGGACTTCTAGCAATCAGCCCCAGCATTTT. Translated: CSASIRTSSNQPQHF.

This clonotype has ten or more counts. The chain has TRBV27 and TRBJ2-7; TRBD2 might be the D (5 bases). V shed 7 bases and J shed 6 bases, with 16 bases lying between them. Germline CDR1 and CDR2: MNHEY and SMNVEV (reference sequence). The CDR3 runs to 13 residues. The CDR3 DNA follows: TGTGCCAGCATCGGGCTAGCTTCCCTCGAGCAGTACGTC. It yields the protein CASIGLASLEQYV.

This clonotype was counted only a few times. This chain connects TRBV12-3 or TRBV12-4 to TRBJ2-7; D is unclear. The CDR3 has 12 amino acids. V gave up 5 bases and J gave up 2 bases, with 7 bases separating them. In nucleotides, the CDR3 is TGTGCCAGCAGTAACTCTCCCTACGAGCAGTACTTC. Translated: CASSNSPYEQYF.

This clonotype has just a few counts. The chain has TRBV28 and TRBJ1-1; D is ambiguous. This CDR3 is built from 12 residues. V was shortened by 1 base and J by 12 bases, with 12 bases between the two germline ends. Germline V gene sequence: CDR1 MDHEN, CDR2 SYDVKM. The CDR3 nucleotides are TGTGCCAGCAGTTTATATCGCCGAGAGTCTTTCTTT. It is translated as CASSLYRRESFF.